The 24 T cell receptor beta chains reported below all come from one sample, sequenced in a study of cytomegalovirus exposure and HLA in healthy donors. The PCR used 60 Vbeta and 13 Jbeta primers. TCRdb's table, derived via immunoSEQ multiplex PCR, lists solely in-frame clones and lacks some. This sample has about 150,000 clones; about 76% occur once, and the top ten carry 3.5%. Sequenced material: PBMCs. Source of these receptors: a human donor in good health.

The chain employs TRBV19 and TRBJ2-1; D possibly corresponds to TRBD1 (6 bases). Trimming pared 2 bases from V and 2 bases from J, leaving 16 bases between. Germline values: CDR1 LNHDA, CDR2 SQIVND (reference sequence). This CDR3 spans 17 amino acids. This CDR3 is CASSILGLGAAYNEQFF. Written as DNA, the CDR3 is TGTGCCAGTAGTATACTTGGACTGGGGGCAGCCTACAATGAGCAGTTCTTC.

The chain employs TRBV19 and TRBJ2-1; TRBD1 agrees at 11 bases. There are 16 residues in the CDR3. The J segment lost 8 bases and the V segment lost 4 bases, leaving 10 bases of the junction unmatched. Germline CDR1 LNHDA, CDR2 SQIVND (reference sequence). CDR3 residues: CASSTLGQGAGDEQFF. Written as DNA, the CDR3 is TGTGCCAGTAGTACCCTTGGACAGGGGGCTGGTGATGAGCAGTTCTTC.

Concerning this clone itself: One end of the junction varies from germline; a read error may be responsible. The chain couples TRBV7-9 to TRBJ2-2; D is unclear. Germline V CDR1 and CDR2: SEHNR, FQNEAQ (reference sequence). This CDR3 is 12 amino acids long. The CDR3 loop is CSSSLSLGELFF. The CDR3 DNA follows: TGTTCCAGCAGTCTTAGCCTGGGGGAGCTGTTTTTT.

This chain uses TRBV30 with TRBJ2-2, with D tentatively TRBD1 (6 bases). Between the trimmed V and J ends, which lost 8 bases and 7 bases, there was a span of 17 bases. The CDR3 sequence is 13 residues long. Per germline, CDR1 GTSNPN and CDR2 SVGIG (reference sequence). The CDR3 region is CASNPRGVGELFF. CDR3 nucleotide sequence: TGTGCCAGCAACCCCAGGGGAGTCGGGGAGCTGTTTTTT.

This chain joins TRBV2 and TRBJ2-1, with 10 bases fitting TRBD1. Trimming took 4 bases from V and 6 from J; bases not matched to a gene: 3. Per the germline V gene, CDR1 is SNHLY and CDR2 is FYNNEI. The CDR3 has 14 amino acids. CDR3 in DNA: TGTGCCAGCAGTGTAGGGGACAGGGGCAATGAGCAGTTCTTC. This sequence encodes CASSVGDRGNEQFF.

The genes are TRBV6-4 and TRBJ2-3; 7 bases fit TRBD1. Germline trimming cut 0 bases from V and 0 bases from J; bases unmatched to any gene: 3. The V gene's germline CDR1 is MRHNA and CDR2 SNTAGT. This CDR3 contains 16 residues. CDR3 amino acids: CASSDSAGGSTDTQYF. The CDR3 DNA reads TGTGCCAGCAGTGACTCGGCAGGGGGTAGCACAGATACGCAGTATTTT.

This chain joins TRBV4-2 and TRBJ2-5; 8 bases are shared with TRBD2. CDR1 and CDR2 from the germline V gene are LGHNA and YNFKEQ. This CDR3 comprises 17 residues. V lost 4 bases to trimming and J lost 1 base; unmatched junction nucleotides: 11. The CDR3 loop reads CASSRGSPGTSQETQYF. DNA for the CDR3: TGTGCCAGCAGCCGGGGAAGTCCCGGGACTAGCCAAGAGACCCAGTACTTC.

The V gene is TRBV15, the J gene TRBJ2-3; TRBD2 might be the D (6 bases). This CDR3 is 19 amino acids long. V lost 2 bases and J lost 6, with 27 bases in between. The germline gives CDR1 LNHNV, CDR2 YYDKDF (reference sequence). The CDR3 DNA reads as TGTGCCACCAGCAGAACCCTATCCTCCGGGACTCCAGCAGGGGATACGCAGTATTTT. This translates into CATSRTLSSGTPAGDTQYF. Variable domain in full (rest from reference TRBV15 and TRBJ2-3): DAMVIQNPRYQVTQFGKPVTLSCSQTLNHNVMYWYQQKSSQAPKLLFHYYDKDFNNEADTPDNFQSRRPNTSFCFLDIRSPGLGDTAMYLCATSRTLSSGTPAGDTQYFGPGTRLTVL.

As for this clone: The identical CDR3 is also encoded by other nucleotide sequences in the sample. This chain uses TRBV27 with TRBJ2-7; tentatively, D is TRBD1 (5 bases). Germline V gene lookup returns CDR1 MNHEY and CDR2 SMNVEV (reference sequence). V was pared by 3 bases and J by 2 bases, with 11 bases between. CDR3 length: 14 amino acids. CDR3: CASSFSQGPYEQYF. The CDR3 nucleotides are TGTGCCAGCAGTTTTTCCCAGGGCCCCTACGAGCAGTACTTC.

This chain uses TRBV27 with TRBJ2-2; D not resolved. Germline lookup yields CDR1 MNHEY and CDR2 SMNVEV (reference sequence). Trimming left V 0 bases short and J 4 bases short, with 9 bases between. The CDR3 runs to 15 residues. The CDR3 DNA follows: TGTGCCAGCAGTTTATCCGCCACGAGCACCGGGGAGCTGTTTTTT. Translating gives CASSLSATSTGELFF.

CDR3 protein: CASSRQSLMGEQYF. In DNA, the CDR3 is TGTGCCAGCAGTCGACAGTCCCTTATGGGGGAGCAGTACTTC. This chain links TRBV27 with TRBJ2-7, with a possible D match to TRBD1 (5 bases). The length of the CDR3 is 14 residues. V was cut by 5 bases and J by 7 bases, with 18 bases left in between. The germline CDR1 and CDR2 sequences are MNHEY and SMNVEV (reference sequence).

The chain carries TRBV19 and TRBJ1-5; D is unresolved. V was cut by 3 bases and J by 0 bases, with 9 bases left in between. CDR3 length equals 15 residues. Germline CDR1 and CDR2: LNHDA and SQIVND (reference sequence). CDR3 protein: CASSIGQNSNQPQHF. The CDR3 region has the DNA TGTGCCAGTAGTATTGGGCAGAATAGCAATCAGCCCCAGCATTTT.

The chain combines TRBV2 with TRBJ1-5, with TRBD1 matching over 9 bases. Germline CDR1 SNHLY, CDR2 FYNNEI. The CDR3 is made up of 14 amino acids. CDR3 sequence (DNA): TGTGCGGGCAGGACAGGGGCGCCCAATCAGCCCCAGCATTTT. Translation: CAGRTGAPNQPQHF. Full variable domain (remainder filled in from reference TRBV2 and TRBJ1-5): EPEVTQTPSHQVTQMGQEVILRCVPISNHLYFYWYRQILGQKVEFLVSFYNNEISEKSEIFDDQFSVERPDGSNFTLKIRSTKLEDSAMYFCAGRTGAPNQPQHFGDGTRLSIL.

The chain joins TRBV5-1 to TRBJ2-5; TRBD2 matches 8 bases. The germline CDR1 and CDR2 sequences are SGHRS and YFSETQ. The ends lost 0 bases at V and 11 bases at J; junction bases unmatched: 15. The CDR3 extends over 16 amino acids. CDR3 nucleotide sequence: TGCGCCAGCAGCTTGGGGGGGAGTAGCGGGACCGGAGAGCAGTACTTC. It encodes CASSLGGSSGTGEQYF.

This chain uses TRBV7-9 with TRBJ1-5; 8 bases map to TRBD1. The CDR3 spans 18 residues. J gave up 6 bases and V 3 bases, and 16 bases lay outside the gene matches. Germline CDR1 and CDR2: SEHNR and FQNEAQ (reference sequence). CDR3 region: CASSLEGQGAPEFQPQHF. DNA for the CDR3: TGTGCCAGCAGCTTGGAGGGCCAGGGGGCGCCGGAATTTCAGCCCCAGCATTTT.

CDR3: CASPGEFYNEQFF. Written as DNA, the CDR3 is TGTGCCAGCCCGGGAGAGTTCTACAATGAGCAGTTCTTC. The chain is built from TRBV2 and TRBJ2-1; tentatively, D is TRBD2 (6 bases). The CDR3 sequence is 13 residues long. Trimming shortened V by 8 bases and J by 3 bases, and 11 bases separated the two germline ends. From germline, CDR1 is SNHLY and CDR2 FYNNEI.

This CDR3 reads CASSPDRDHEQYF. As DNA, the CDR3 is TGTGCCAGCAGCCCCGACAGGGACCACGAGCAGTACTTC. The genes are TRBV5-6 and TRBJ2-7; 7 bases fit TRBD1. Germline assignment: CDR1 SGHDT and CDR2 YYEEEE. The CDR3 length is 13 residues. After removal of 4 bases from V and 5 bases from J, the junction contained 6 bases not matched to a gene.

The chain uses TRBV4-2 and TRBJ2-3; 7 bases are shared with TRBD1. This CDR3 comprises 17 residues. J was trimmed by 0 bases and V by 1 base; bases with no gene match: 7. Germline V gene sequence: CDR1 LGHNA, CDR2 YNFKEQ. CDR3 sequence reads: CASSQVLQGSSTDTQYF. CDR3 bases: TGTGCCAGCAGCCAAGTATTACAGGGGTCTAGCACAGATACGCAGTATTTT.

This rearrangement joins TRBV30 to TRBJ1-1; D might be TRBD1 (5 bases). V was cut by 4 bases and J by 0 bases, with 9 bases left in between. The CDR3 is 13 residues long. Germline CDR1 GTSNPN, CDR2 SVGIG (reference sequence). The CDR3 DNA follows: TGTGCCTGGATGCGACAGATGAACACTGAAGCTTTCTTT. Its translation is CAWMRQMNTEAFF.

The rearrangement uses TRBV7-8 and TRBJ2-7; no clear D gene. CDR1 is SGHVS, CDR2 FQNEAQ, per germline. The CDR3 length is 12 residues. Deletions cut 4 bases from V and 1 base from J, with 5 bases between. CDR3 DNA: TGTGCCAGCAGCTATAGATCCTACGAGCAGTACTTC. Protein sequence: CASSYRSYEQYF.

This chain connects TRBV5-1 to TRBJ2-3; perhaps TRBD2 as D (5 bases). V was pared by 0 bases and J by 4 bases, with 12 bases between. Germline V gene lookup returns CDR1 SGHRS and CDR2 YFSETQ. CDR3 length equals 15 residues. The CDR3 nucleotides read TGCGCCAGCAGCTTGGGGTATCGGGGAGCAGATACGCAGTATTTT. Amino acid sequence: CASSLGYRGADTQYF.

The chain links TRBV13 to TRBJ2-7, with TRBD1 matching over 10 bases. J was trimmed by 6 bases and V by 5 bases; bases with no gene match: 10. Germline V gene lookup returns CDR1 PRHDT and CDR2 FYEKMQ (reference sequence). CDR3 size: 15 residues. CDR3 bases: TGTGCCAGCAGCACCCCCGGGACAGGGGTACGCGAGCAGTACTTC. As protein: CASSTPGTGVREQYF.

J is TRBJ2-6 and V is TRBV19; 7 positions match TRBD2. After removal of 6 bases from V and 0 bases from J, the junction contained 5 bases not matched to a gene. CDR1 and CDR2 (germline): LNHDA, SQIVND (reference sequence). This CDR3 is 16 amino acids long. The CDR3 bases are TGTGCCAGTAGCGGGGGGACGAGCTCTGGGGCCAACGTCCTGACTTTC. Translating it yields CASSGGTSSGANVLTF. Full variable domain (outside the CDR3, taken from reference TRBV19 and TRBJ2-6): DGGITQSPKYLFRKEGQNVTLSCEQNLNHDAMYWYRQDPGQGLRLIYYSQIVNDFQKGDIAEGYSVSREKKESFPLTVTSAQKNPTAFYLCASSGGTSSGANVLTFGAGSRLTVL.

The CDR3 protein is CASSPNHKDSNYGYTF. The CDR3 DNA follows: TGTGCCAGCAGTCCCAACCATAAAGACAGTAACTATGGCTACACCTTC. This rearrangement joins TRBV27 to TRBJ1-2, with D perhaps matching TRBD1 (5 bases). Per germline, CDR1 MNHEY and CDR2 SMNVEV (reference sequence). CDR3 length: 16 amino acids. Trimming took off 5 bases at V and 1 base at J, with 17 bases between the two ends.